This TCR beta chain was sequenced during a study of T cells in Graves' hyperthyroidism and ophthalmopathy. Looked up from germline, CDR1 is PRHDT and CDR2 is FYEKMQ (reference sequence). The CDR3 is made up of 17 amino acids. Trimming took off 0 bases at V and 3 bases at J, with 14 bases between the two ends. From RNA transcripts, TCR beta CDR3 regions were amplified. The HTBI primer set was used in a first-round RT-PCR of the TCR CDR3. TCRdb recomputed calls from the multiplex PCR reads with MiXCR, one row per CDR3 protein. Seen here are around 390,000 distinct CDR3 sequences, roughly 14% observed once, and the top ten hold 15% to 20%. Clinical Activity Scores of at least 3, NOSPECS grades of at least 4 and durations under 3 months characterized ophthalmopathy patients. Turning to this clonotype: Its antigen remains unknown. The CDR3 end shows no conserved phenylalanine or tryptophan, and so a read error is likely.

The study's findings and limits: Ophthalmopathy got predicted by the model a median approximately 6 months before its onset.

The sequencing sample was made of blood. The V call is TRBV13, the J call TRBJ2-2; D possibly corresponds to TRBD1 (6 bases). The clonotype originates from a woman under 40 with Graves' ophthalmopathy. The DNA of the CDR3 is TGTGCCAGCAGCTTAGGGGGGGCCAGCACCTACACCGGGGAGCTGTTTGTT. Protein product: CASSLGGASTYTGELFV.